This T cell receptor beta chain came from a study of blood T cells in healthy people across ages. Trimming stripped 2 bases from V and 4 bases from J, with 10 bases between. The CDR3 covers 14 residues. Germline CDR1 and CDR2: MNHNS and SASEGT. With a J-beta primer mix and a sample-barcoded 5' primer, a second PCR ran about 7 to 11 cycles. MiXCR, applied by TCRdb to the 5' RACE reads, yields one record per CDR3 protein. The repertoire holds hundreds of thousands of distinct CDR3 sequences, roughly 44% seen once, with 20% to 25% in the top ten. Sequencing input: blood. The sequence derives from a woman between 55 and 75 years old in good health. The chain combines TRBV6-1 with TRBJ2-3; D is undetermined. DNA of the CDR3: TGTGCCAGCAGTGAATCCCGGGTATCAGATACGCAGTATTTT. This sequence encodes CASSESRVSDTQYF.